These 20 T cell receptor beta chains were sequenced from one sample in a study of human thymus T cells. Resected material from corrective heart surgery provided the thymus tissue analysed. The protocol was immunoSEQ multiplex PCR, while the TCRdb copy is restricted to in-frame clones and leaves out a portion. The table includes around 130,000 clones, around 94% detected once. Sequencing input: thymus tissue. The receptors derive from a boy younger than two with a congenital heart defect but otherwise immunologically healthy.

The rearrangement uses TRBV2 and TRBJ1-1; tentative D call: TRBD1 (6 bases). The CDR3 is made up of 16 amino acids. Trimming took off 6 bases at V and 2 bases at J, with 19 bases between the two ends. Germline V gene lookup returns CDR1 SNHLY and CDR2 FYNNEI. The CDR3 loop reads CASRDRQADLNTEAFF. The CDR3 DNA reads as TGTGCCAGCAGGGACCGACAGGCAGACCTCAACACTGAAGCTTTCTTT.

This chain joins TRBV6-1 and TRBJ1-2; D is undetermined. The germline V and J ends were trimmed by 4 bases and 6 bases, with 9 bases remaining between them. There are 12 residues in the CDR3. The germline V gene encodes CDR1 MNHNS and CDR2 SASEGT. CDR3 sequence reads: CASSGRKDGYTF. CDR3 DNA: TGTGCCAGCAGTGGGAGGAAGGATGGCTACACCTTC.

The chain links TRBV14 to TRBJ2-7; 14 bases are shared with TRBD2. This CDR3 has 16 residues. Losses at the gene ends were 2 bases for V and 4 bases for J; bases not matched to a gene: 4. CDR1 is SGHDN and CDR2 is FVKESK in the germline V gene. The CDR3 DNA reads as TGTGCCAGCAGCCAACTGGGACTAGCGGGAGTATACGAGCAGTACTTC. It is translated as CASSQLGLAGVYEQYF.

The chain joins TRBV9 to TRBJ2-3; a possible D gene is TRBD2 (5 bases). Germline V lookup: CDR1 SGDLS, CDR2 YYNGEE. Trimming shortened V by 0 bases and J by 10 bases, and 18 bases separated the two germline ends. The CDR3 length is 15 residues. CDR3 DNA: TGTGCCAGCAGCGTAGAAGCGGAATCCCCGTTAGCGCAGTATTTT. This translates into CASSVEAESPLAQYF. Filled out from reference TRBV9 and TRBJ2-3, the complete variable domain reads DSGVTQTPKHLITATGQRVTLRCSPRSGDLSVYWYQQSLDQGLQFLIQYYNGEERAKGNILERFSAQQFPDLHSELNLSSLELGDSALYFCASSVEAESPLAQYFGPGTRLTVL.

The CDR3 loop is CAWSSRGRGDTQYF. As DNA, the CDR3 is TGTGCCTGGAGTAGCAGGGGGCGTGGAGATACGCAGTATTTT. The chain joins TRBV30 to TRBJ2-3, with 8 positions matching TRBD1. The CDR3 runs 14 residues. The ends lost 2 bases at V and 5 bases at J; junction bases unmatched: 6. Germline V gene lookup returns CDR1 GTSNPN and CDR2 SVGIG (reference sequence).

The V call is TRBV27, the J call TRBJ2-3, with D possibly being TRBD1 or TRBD2 (6 bases each). Germline V gives CDR1 MNHEY, CDR2 SMNVEV (reference sequence). With 3 bases removed from V and 0 bases from J, the gap between germline ends came to 22 bases. This CDR3 has 19 residues. For the CDR3, the DNA is TGTGCCAGCAGTTTTCGCCGACGCACGGGGGCGGAGAGCACAGATACGCAGTATTTT. Protein: CASSFRRRTGAESTDTQYF.

This clone was picked up one time. The CDR3 reads CAWSVRTVSQPQHF. DNA for the CDR3: TGTGCCTGGAGTGTACGTACAGTTTCCCAGCCCCAGCATTTT. This chain uses TRBV30 with TRBJ1-5; no clear D. Germline CDR1 GTSNPN, CDR2 SVGIG (reference sequence). V was cut by 0 bases and J by 7 bases, with 13 bases left in between. The CDR3 has 14 residues.

The chain recombines TRBV6-5 with TRBJ2-3; 9 bases line up with TRBD2. Trimming removed 2 bases from V and 6 bases from J; junction bases left unmatched: 6. Germline lookup yields CDR1 MNHEY and CDR2 SVGAGI. The CDR3 covers 15 residues. The CDR3 DNA sequence: TGTGCCAGCAGTTACGGGCGGGGGGGCCAGGATACGCAGTATTTT. Translation: CASSYGRGGQDTQYF.

The genes are TRBV12-2 and TRBJ2-1; the D call in the table, TRBD2, was not verified against the DNA. TRBV12-2 is an annotated pseudogene. The CDR3 loop spans 15 amino acids. CDR3 sequence reads: CASRPGSGGPNEQFF. The CDR3 DNA reads TGTGCAAGTCGCCCGGGGAGCGGGGGGCCCAATGAGCAGTTCTTC.

The rearrangement links TRBV7-2 to TRBJ2-4, with D unresolved. The ends were cut back, 6 bases at V and 1 base at J, with 13 bases in the middle. The CDR3 is 15 amino acids. CDR1 SGHTA and CDR2 FQGNSA come from the germline V gene. Here the CDR3 DNA reads TGTGCCAGCAGAGTCTGGCCTGGGGCCAAAAACATTCAGTACTTC. Its protein is CASRVWPGAKNIQYF.

The DNA for the CDR3 is TGTGCCAGCAGCCAGCCCGGACAGGGAAGGATTCAGCCCCAGCATTTT. Amino acid sequence: CASSQPGQGRIQPQHF. This chain joins TRBV4-2 and TRBJ1-5; 8 bases agree with TRBD1. This CDR3 region has 16 residues. The ends lost 3 bases at V and 6 bases at J; junction bases unmatched: 10. CDR1 is LGHNA, CDR2 YNFKEQ, per germline.

The chain links TRBV29-1 to TRBJ2-3; unclear D gene. V was shortened by 2 bases and J by 2 bases, with 8 bases between the two germline ends. CDR3 size: 13 residues. The germline CDR1 and CDR2 sequences are SQVTM and ANQGSEA. CDR3 sequence (DNA): TGCAGCGTTGAACAGCGAATCACAGATACGCAGTATTTT. Amino acids: CSVEQRITDTQYF.

This clone appeared once. The chain joins TRBV5-1 to TRBJ2-7, with D maybe TRBD2 (5 bases). V was cut by 1 base and J by 3 bases, with 8 bases left in between. CDR3 length: 13 amino acids. Germline CDR1 and CDR2: SGHRS and YFSETQ. CDR3 loop: CASSLWSGYEQYF. DNA for the CDR3: TGCGCCAGCAGCTTGTGGAGCGGCTACGAGCAGTACTTC.

V and J are TRBV4-3 and TRBJ2-3, with no clear D. This CDR3 is 17 amino acids long. The V gene lost 0 bases and the J gene lost 3 bases, with 16 bases spanning the gap. Germline loops: CDR1 LGHNA, CDR2 YSLEER. CDR3 loop: CASSQEGNLPRTDTQYF. In DNA form, the CDR3 reads TGCGCCAGCAGCCAAGAAGGGAACTTACCGCGGACAGATACGCAGTATTTT.

The J gene is TRBJ2-7, the V gene TRBV10-3; tentative D call: TRBD2 (6 bases). Trimming took 11 bases from V and 4 from J, leaving 21 bases between them. CDR3 length: 14 residues. Germline assignment: CDR1 ENHRY and CDR2 SYGVKD. CDR3 sequence (DNA): TGTGCCGCCGGGGGATGGTCACAGCAATACGAGCAGTACTTC. Its protein is CAAGGWSQQYEQYF.

The rearrangement joins TRBV7-9 to TRBJ2-5, with 12 bases identical to TRBD2. Per germline, CDR1 SEHNR and CDR2 FQNEAQ (reference sequence). The CDR3 runs 15 residues. Trimming at V came to 3 bases and at J to 3 bases, leaving 2 bases not matched to a gene. The CDR3 DNA follows: TGTGCCAGCAGCTTCTCTAGCGGGGGGGAAGAGACCCAGTACTTC. Translation gives CASSFSSGGEETQYF.

The rearrangement uses TRBV5-1 and TRBJ1-1; no reliable D call. CDR3 size: 13 residues. From germline, CDR1 is SGHRS and CDR2 YFSETQ. The V end lost 4 bases, the J end lost 1 base, and 8 bases lay between the germline ends. The CDR3 bases are TGCGCCAGCAGCACCCTGGAGAACACTGAAGCTTTCTTT. This gives the protein CASSTLENTEAFF.

The chain couples TRBV10-3 to TRBJ2-7, with 9 nucleotides matching TRBD2. In germline, CDR1 is ENHRY, CDR2 SYGVKD. V was clipped by 10 bases and J by 6 bases; unmatched bases: 22. This CDR3 has 17 residues. CDR3 amino acids: CATFNTPLRGGIGEQYF. The CDR3 DNA reads as TGTGCCACTTTCAATACCCCGCTGCGGGGGGGCATAGGCGAGCAGTACTTC.

This chain joins TRBV5-1 and TRBJ2-5; 10 bases match TRBD2. This CDR3 has 19 amino acids. V was clipped by 3 bases and J by 2 bases; unmatched bases: 16. Germline V gene lookup returns CDR1 SGHRS and CDR2 YFSETQ. The CDR3 DNA sequence: TGCGCCAGCAGCTGGTCCCTCCTCCTAGCGGGGGAAACTCAAGAGACCCAGTACTTC. This translates into CASSWSLLLAGETQETQYF.

J is TRBJ2-3 and V is TRBV5-6; a possible D gene is TRBD1 (5 bases). Germline V CDR1 and CDR2: SGHDT, YYEEEE. CDR3 size: 13 residues. V was pared by 4 bases and J by 6 bases, with 12 bases between. DNA of the CDR3: TGTGCCAGCAGCGAGACACCAGGGGATACGCAGTATTTT. This translates into CASSETPGDTQYF.